This T cell receptor (beta chain) was profiled in a study of cytomegalovirus exposure and HLA in healthy donors. V lost 7 bases and J lost 6; bases outside the gene matches: 9. Germline V lookup: CDR1 MDHEN, CDR2 SYDVKM. CDR3 length: 14 amino acids. Study observations and caveats: Diagnosis of cytomegalovirus status made by the classifier reportedly showed high specificity and sensitivity. Later on, a genetic analysis was performed. It linked a missense variant in DCLRE1C with V- and J-gene trimming of TCR beta. Donors were assumed by presence/absence analyses to have roughly uniform sequencing depth.

Note on this clone: What it recognizes is unknown.

In the PCR, 60 Vbeta and 13 Jbeta primers were used. The method was immunoSEQ multiplex PCR; TCRdb's version includes in-frame clones alone and lacks a portion of them. The table has a few hundred thousand clones, about nine tenths seen once. The J gene is TRBJ1-2, the V gene TRBV28, with 9 bases identical to TRBD1. This sequence originates from a girl aged 2-15 years in good health and CMV-seronegative. The sequencing input was PBMCs. The CDR3 region has the DNA TGTGCCAGCATCCTTGGGGGACAGGGAGATGGCTACACCTTC. Translation: CASILGGQGDGYTF.